The clone carrying this T cell receptor (beta chain) was counted only a few times. CDR1 is DFQATT, CDR2 SNEGSKA, per germline (reference sequence). The germline V and J ends were trimmed by 3 bases and 3 bases, with 12 bases remaining between them. The CDR3 has 14 residues. Next came a second PCR, run for about 6 to 12 cycles, which used a sample-barcoded 5' primer along with a J-beta primer mix. One entry per CDR3 protein results from TCRdb running MiXCR on the 5' RACE reads. The table has a few hundred thousand distinct CDR3 sequences, about 28% seen once. The record originates from a study of blood T cells in healthy people across ages. This sample also belongs to another study, concerning T cells of mothers and their children. Per that paper: In cDNA synthesis, all of the extracted RNA was used at approximately 1.4 ug per 15 ul.

Sequencing was carried out using blood. The TCR was taken from a boy between 2 and 10 years old in good health. The chain couples TRBV20-1 to TRBJ2-1, with D tentatively TRBD2 (6 bases). The CDR3 coding sequence is TGCAGTGCTAGTGGAGGGTTAGGCTACAATGAGCAGTTCTTC. This translates into CSASGGLGYNEQFF.